This TCR beta chain was sequenced in a study of blood T cell repertoires in COVID-19. Whole-study context: Researchers got acute and convalescent COVID-19 samples from the United States, Italy and Spain.

In the authors' methods: The assay estimated nucleated cells by amplifying reference gene primers. Produced via immunoSEQ multiplex PCR; TCRdb's table is partial and in-frame only. V, J and clone size derive from that table, while D and trimming were established from the DNA sequence. This sample has 90,000 or so clones, with roughly 72% found just once. This CDR3 has 13 residues. V lost 8 bases and J lost 3, with 13 bases in between. CDR1 is WSHSY, CDR2 SAAADI, per germline. The TCR was taken from an older woman in a cohort sampled during active or convalescent COVID-19. The chain uses TRBV10-2 and TRBJ1-2; the D gene is possibly TRBD1 (5 bases). The sample taken for sequencing was peripheral blood. The CDR3 reads CASQGAPHYGYTF. For the CDR3, the DNA is TGCGCCAGCCAAGGGGCGCCGCACTATGGCTACACCTTC.